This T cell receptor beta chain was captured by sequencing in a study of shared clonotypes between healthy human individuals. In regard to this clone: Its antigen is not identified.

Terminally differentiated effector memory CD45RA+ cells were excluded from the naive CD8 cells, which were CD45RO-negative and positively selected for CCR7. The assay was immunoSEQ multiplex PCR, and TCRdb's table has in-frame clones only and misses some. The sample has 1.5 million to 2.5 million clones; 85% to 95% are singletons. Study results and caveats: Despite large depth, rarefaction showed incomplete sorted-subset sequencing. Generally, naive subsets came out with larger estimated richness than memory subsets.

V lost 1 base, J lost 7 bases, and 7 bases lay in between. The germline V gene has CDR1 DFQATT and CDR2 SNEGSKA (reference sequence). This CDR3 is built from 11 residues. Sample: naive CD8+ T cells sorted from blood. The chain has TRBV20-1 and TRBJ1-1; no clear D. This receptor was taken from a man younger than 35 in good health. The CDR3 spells CSARVVLEAFF. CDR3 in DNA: TGCAGTGCTAGAGTCGTACTTGAAGCTTTCTTT.